This T cell receptor beta chain was identified during a study of OX40 agonist ivuxolimab in advanced cancers. Method: immunoSEQ multiplex PCR; TCRdb's copy keeps in-frame clones and lacks some. The sample consists of about 68,000 clones, around 85% of them appearing once. The CDR3 is 14 residues long. The V segment lost 3 bases and the J segment 2 bases; nucleotides outside the gene matches: 1. Germline lookup yields CDR1 SGDLS and CDR2 YYNGEE. The sample was CD4+ or CD8+ T cells sorted from blood, taken in a trial of the OX40 agonist ivuxolimab. The chain employs TRBV9 and TRBJ1-3, with 8 bases identical to TRBD1. This receptor was obtained from an adult with an advanced solid tumor such as melanoma, head and neck, liver or kidney cancer. The CDR3: CASSGQGTGNTIYF. CDR3 nucleotide sequence: TGTGCCAGCAGCGGACAGGGGACTGGAAACACCATATATTTT.